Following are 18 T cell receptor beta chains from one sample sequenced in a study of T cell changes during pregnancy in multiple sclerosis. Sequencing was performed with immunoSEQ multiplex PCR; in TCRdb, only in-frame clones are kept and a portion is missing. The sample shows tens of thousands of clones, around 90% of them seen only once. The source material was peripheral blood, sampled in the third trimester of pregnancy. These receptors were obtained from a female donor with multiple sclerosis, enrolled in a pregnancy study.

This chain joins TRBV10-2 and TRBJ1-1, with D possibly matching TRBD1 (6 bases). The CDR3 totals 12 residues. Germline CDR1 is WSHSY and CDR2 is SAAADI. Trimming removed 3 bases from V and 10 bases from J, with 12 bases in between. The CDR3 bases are TGCGCCAGCAGTGATGGGGGGGCGCCAGCTTTCTTT. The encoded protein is CASSDGGAPAFF.

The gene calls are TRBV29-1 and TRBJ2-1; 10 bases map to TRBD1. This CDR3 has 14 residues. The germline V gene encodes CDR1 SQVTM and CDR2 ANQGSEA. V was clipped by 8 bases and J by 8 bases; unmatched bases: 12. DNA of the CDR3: TGCAGCTCCCGGTCGACAGGGGGCGTCTATGAGCAGTTCTTC. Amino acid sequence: CSSRSTGGVYEQFF.

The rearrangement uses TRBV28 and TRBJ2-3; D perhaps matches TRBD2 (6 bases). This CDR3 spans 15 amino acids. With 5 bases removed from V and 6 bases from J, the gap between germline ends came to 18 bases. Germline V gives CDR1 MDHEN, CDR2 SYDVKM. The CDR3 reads CASSPSGVGPDTQYF. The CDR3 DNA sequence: TGTGCCAGCAGTCCCTCGGGGGTCGGTCCCGATACGCAGTATTTT. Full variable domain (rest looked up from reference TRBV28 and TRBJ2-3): DVKVTQSSRYLVKRTGEKVFLECVQDMDHENMFWYRQDPGLGLRLIYFSYDVKMKEKGDIPEGYSVSREKKERFSLILESASTNQTSMYLCASSPSGVGPDTQYFGPGTRLTVL.

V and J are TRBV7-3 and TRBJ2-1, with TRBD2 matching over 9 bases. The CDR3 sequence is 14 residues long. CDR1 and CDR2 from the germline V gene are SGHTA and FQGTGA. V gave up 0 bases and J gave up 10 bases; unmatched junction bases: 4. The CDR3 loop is CASSLTSGSREQFF. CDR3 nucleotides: TGTGCCAGCAGCTTAACTAGCGGGAGCAGGGAGCAGTTCTTC.

CDR3 sequence reads: CASSLAGAGNTIYF. DNA of the CDR3: TGTGCCAGCAGCTTAGCAGGGGCTGGAAACACCATATATTTT. This sequence joins TRBV7-2 and TRBJ1-3; D is possibly TRBD1 (5 bases). Trimming took 0 bases from V and 2 from J, leaving 5 bases between them. This CDR3 contains 14 residues. The V gene's germline CDR1 is SGHTA and CDR2 FQGNSA.

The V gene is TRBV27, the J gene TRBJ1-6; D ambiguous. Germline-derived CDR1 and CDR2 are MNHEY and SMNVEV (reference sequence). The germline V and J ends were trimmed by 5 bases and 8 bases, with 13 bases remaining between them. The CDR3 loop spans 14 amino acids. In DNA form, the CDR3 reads TGTGCCAGCAGTGTCAGTGCCCCCGATTCACCCCTCCACTTT. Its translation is CASSVSAPDSPLHF.

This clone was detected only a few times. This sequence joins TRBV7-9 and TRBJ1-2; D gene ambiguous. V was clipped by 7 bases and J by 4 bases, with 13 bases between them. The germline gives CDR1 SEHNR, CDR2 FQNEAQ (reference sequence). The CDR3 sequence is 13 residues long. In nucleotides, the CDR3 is TGTGCCAGCACCGTCCCGACAATCTATGGCTACACCTTC. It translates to CASTVPTIYGYTF.

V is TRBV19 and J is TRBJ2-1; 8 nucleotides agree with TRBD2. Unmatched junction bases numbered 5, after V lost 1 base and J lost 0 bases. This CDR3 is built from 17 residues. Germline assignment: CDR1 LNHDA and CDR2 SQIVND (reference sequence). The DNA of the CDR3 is TGTGCCAGTAGTATAGTAGACAGCGGGAGCTCCTACAATGAGCAGTTCTTC. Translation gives CASSIVDSGSSYNEQFF.

CDR3 DNA sequence: TGTGCCAGCAGTGTCAGCGGGGGAGGCTCCTACGAGCAGTACTTC. It encodes CASSVSGGGSYEQYF. The chain carries TRBV27 and TRBJ2-7; 8 bases are shared with TRBD2. This CDR3 is 15 amino acids long. The germline CDR1 and CDR2 sequences are MNHEY and SMNVEV (reference sequence). The V gene end was trimmed by 5 bases and the J gene end by 0 bases; junction bases not matched to a gene: 6.

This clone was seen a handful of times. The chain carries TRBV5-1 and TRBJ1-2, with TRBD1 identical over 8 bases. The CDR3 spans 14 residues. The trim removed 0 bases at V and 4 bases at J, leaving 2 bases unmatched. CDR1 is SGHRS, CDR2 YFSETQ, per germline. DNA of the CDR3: TGCGCCAGCAGCTTGGAGGGACAGGTCTATGGCTACACCTTC. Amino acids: CASSLEGQVYGYTF.

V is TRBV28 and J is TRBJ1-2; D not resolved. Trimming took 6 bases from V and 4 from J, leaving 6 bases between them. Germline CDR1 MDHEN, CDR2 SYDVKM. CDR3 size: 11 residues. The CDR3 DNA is TGTGCCAGCAGGCGAACCTATGGCTACACCTTC. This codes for CASRRTYGYTF.

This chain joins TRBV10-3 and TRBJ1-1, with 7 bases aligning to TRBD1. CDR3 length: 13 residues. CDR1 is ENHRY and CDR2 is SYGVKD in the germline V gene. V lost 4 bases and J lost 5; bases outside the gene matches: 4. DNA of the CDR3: TGTGCCATCAGTGGGGGACAGAGGACTGAAGCTTTCTTT. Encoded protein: CAISGGQRTEAFF.

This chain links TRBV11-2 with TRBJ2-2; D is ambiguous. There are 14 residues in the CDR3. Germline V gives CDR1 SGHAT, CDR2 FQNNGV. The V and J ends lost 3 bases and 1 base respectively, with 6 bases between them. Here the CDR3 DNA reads TGTGCCAGCAGCTTGGTACAGAACACCGGGGAGCTGTTTTTT. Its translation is CASSLVQNTGELFF.

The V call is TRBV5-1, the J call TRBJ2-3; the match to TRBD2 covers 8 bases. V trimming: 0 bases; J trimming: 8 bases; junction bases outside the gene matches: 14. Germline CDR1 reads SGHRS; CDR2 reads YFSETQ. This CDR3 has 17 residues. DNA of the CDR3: TGCGCCAGCAGCTTGGCCGTCGGGAGGGCCCCACGGGGTACGCAGTATTTT. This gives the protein CASSLAVGRAPRGTQYF.

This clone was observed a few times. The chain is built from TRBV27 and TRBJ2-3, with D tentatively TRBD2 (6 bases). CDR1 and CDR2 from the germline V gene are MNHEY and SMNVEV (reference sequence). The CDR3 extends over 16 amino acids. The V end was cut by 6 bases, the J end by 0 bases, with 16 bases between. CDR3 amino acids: CASSKSWRASTDTQYF. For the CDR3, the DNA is TGTGCCAGCAGCAAATCTTGGAGGGCTAGCACAGATACGCAGTATTTT.

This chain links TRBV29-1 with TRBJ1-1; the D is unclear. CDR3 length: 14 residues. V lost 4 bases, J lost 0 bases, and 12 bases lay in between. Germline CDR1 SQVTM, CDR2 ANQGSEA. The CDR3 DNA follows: TGCAGCGTTGCATCATTGTACATGAACACTGAAGCTTTCTTT. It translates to CSVASLYMNTEAFF.

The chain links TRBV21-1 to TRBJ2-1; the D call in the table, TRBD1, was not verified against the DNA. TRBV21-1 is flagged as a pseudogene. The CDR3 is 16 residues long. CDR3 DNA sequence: TGTGCCAGCAGCTCTAGGAGGGACAGGGTTTACAATGAGCAGTTCTTC. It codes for CASSSRRDRVYNEQFF.

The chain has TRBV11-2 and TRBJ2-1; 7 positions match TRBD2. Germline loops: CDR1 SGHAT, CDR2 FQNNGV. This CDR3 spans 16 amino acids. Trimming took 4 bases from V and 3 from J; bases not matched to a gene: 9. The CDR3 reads CASSSRFRTSYNEQFF. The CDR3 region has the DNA TGTGCCAGCAGCTCCAGGTTCCGGACTAGCTACAATGAGCAGTTCTTC.